This TCR beta chain came from a study of T cells in Graves' hyperthyroidism and ophthalmopathy. The CDR3 is 13 residues long. Looked up from germline, CDR1 is LGHDT and CDR2 is YNNKEL (reference sequence). V dropped 5 bases and J dropped 7 bases, with 12 bases sitting between them. In this sample, this clonotype turned up many times. Antigen specificity is unknown. The study's findings and limits: Researchers report that a 13 V-J model separated ophthalmopathy from stable hyperthyroidism.

Researchers amplified the TCR beta CDR3 regions from RNA transcripts. TCR CDR3 regions were first amplified by RT-PCR with HTBI primers. TCRdb reanalysed the multiplex PCR reads using MiXCR and keeps one entry per CDR3 protein. The sample records around 600,000 distinct CDR3 sequences, more than 14% being singletons. The gene calls are TRBV3-1 and TRBJ1-5; D ambiguous. This TCR came from a woman in her forties or fifties with Graves' ophthalmopathy. The sequencing sample was made of blood. The CDR3 reads CASSEVSGQPQHF. For the CDR3, the DNA is TGTGCCAGCAGCGAGGTCAGCGGCCAGCCCCAGCATTTT.